Presented here are 3 T cell receptor beta chains from one specimen sequenced in a study of T cell clonotyping in hematopoietic cell transplantation. Assay: immunoSEQ multiplex PCR; the TCRdb copy retains only in-frame clones and omits some. This sample has about 17,000 clones; over 75% occur once, and the top ten carry more than 3.5%. The sample here was PBMCs, taken 100 days after allogeneic stem cell transplant. The receptors were gathered from a male patient aged 55 to 70 who had an allogeneic stem cell transplant from a related donor, so the T cells may come from the graft donor. Some clones in this sample may be carry-over from other donors' samples.

The chain couples TRBV19 to TRBJ2-3; no firm D call. The germline V and J ends were trimmed by 5 bases and 1 base, with 16 bases remaining between them. The germline CDR1 and CDR2 sequences are LNHDA and SQIVND (reference sequence). The CDR3 is 16 residues long. CDR3: CASSAYWRKGTDTQYF. DNA of the CDR3: TGTGCCAGTAGTGCCTACTGGCGGAAGGGCACAGATACGCAGTATTTT.

The chain uses TRBV30 and TRBJ1-3; no clear D gene. This CDR3 region has 13 residues. The V gene lost 2 bases and the J gene lost 2 bases, with 7 bases spanning the gap. Germline V gives CDR1 GTSNPN, CDR2 SVGIG (reference sequence). The CDR3 nucleotides are TGTGCCTGGAGTCATACGGCTGGAAACACCATATATTTT. Protein sequence: CAWSHTAGNTIYF.

The chain links TRBV6-6 to TRBJ1-5; D is perhaps TRBD1 (5 bases). The CDR3 length is 16 residues. The germline gives CDR1 MNHNY, CDR2 SVGAGI (reference sequence). The germline V and J ends were trimmed by 2 bases and 2 bases, with 13 bases remaining between them. The CDR3 sequence: CASSYPGAGRNQPQHF. CDR3 nucleotides: TGTGCCAGCAGTTACCCGGGCGCAGGGCGCAATCAGCCCCAGCATTTT.